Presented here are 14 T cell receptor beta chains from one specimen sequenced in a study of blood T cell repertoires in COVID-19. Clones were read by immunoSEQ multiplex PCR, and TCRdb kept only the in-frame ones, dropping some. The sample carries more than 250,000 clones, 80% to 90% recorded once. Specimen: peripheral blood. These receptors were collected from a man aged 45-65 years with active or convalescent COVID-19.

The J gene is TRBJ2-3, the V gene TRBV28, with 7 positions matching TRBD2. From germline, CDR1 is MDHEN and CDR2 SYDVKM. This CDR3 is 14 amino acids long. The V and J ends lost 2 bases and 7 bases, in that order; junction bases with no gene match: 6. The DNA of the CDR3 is TGTGCCAGCAGTTTAGCGGGAGTGAGAAATACGCAGTATTTT. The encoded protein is CASSLAGVRNTQYF. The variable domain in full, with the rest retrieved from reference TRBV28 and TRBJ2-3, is DVKVTQSSRYLVKRTGEKVFLECVQDMDHENMFWYRQDPGLGLRLIYFSYDVKMKEKGDIPEGYSVSREKKERFSLILESASTNQTSMYLCASSLAGVRNTQYFGPGTRLTVL.

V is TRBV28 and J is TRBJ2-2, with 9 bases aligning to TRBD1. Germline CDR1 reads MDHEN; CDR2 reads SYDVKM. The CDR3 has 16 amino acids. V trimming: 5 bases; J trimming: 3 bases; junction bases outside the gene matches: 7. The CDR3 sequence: CASSKGDRDYTGELFF. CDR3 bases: TGTGCCAGCAGTAAGGGGGACAGGGACTACACCGGGGAGCTGTTTTTT. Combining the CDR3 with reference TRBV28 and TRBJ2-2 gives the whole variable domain DVKVTQSSRYLVKRTGEKVFLECVQDMDHENMFWYRQDPGLGLRLIYFSYDVKMKEKGDIPEGYSVSREKKERFSLILESASTNQTSMYLCASSKGDRDYTGELFFGEGSRLTVL.

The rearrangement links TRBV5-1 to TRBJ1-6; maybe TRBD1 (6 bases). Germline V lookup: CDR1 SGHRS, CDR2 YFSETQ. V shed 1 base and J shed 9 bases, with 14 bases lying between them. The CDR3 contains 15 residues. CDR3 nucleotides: TGCGCCAGCAGCTTGTCGGACAGTTACCCTTCACCCCTCCACTTT. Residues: CASSLSDSYPSPLHF.

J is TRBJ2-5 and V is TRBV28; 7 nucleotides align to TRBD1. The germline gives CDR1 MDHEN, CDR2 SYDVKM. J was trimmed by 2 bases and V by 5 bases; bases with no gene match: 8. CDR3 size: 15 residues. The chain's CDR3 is CASSAQGTAQETQYF. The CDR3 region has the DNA TGTGCCAGCAGTGCCCAGGGGACAGCACAAGAGACCCAGTACTTC. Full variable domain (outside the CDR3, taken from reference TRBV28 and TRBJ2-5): DVKVTQSSRYLVKRTGEKVFLECVQDMDHENMFWYRQDPGLGLRLIYFSYDVKMKEKGDIPEGYSVSREKKERFSLILESASTNQTSMYLCASSAQGTAQETQYFGPGTRLLVL.

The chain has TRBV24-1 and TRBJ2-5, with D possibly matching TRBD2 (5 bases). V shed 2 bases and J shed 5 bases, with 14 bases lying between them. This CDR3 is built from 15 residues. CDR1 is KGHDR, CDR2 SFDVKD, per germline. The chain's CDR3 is CATSDSRRAGETQYF. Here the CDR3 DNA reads TGTGCCACCAGTGATTCCAGGCGGGCCGGGGAGACCCAGTACTTC.

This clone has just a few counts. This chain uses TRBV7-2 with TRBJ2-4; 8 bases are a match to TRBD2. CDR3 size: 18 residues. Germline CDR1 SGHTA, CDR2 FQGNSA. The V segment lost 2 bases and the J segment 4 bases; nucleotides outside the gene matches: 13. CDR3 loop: CASSLSQTGTSLKNIQYF. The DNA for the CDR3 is TGTGCCAGCAGCTTATCTCAGACTGGGACTAGTTTGAAAAACATTCAGTACTTC.

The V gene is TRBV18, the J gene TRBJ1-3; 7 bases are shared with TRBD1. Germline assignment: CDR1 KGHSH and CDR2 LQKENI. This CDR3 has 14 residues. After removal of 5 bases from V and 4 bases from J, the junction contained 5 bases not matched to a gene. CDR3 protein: CASSSGQPGNTIYF. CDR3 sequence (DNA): TGTGCCAGCTCATCGGGACAGCCCGGAAACACCATATATTTT.

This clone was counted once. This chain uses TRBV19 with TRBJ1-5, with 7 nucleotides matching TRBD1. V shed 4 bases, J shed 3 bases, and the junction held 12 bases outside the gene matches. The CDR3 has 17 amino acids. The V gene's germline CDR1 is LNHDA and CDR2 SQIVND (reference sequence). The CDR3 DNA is TGTGCCAGTAGTAACCCTCTTGACAGGGACCTCAATCAGCCCCAGCATTTT. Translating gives CASSNPLDRDLNQPQHF.

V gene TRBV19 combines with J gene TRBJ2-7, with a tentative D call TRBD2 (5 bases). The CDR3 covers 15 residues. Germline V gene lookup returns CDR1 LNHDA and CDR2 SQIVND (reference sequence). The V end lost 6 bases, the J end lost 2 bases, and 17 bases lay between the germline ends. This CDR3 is CASSDPGGRPYEQYF. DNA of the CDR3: TGTGCCAGTAGCGATCCCGGAGGCAGACCCTACGAGCAGTACTTC.

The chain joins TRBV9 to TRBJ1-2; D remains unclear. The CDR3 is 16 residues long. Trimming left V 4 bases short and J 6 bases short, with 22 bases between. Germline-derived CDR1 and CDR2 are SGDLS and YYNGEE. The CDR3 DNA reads TGTGCCAGCAGCCCGTACCTTGTAGCCGGGGAGCATGGCTACACCTTC. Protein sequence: CASSPYLVAGEHGYTF.

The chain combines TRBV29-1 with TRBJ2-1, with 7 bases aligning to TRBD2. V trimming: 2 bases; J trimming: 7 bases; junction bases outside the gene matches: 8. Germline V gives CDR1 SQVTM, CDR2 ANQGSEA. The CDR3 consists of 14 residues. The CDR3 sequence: CSVELVGRMNEQFF. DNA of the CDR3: TGCAGCGTTGAATTGGTCGGGAGGATGAATGAGCAGTTCTTC.

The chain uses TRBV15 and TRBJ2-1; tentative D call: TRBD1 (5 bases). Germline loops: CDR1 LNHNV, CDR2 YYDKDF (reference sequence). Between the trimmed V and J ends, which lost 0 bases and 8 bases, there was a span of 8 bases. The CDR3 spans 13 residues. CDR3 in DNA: TGTGCCACCAGCAGAGATATGGGGCATGAGCAGTTCTTC. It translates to CATSRDMGHEQFF.

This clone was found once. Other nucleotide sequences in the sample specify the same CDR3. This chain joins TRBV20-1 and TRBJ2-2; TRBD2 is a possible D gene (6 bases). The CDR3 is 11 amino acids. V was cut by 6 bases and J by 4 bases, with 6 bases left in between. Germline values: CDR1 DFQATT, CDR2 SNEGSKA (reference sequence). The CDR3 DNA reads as TGCAGTGCGCGGGGCACCGGGGAGCTGTTTTTT. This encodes CSARGTGELFF.

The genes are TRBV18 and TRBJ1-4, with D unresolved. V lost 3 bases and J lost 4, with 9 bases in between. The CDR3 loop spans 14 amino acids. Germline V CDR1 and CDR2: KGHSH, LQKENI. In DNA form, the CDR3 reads TGTGCCAGCTCACCTGCAGGAAGTAATGAAAAACTGTTTTTT. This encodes CASSPAGSNEKLFF.